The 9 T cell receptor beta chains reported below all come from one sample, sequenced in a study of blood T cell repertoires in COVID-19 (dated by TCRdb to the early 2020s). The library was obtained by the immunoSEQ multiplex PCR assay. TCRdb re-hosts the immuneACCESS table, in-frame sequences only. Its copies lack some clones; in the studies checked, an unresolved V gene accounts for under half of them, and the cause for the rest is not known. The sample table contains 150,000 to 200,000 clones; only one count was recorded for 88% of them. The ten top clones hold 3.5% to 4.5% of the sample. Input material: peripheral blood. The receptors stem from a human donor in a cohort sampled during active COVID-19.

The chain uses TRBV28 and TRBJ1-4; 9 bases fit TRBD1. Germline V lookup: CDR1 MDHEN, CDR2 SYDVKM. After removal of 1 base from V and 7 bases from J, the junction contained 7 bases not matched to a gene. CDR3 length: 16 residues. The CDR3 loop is CASSLLLGTGSEKLFF. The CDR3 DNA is TGTGCCAGCAGTTTATTATTGGGGACAGGGAGTGAAAAACTGTTTTTT.

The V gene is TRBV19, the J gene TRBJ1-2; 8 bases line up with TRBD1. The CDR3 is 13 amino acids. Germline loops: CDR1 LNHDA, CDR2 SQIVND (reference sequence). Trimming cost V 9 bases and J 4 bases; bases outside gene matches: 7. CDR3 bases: TGTGCCAGCTCGGGGGACAGGTTCTATGGCTACACCTTC. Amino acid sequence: CASSGDRFYGYTF.

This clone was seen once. The CDR3 reads CASSLGSARVVDGYTF. Written as DNA, the CDR3 is TGTGCCAGCAGCTTAGGCTCCGCCAGGGTAGTGGATGGCTACACCTTC. The chain has TRBV7-9 and TRBJ1-2; possibly TRBD1 for D (5 bases). The CDR3 is 16 residues long. V was pared by 1 base and J by 6 bases, with 18 bases between. Germline-derived CDR1 and CDR2 are SEHNR and FQNEAQ (reference sequence).

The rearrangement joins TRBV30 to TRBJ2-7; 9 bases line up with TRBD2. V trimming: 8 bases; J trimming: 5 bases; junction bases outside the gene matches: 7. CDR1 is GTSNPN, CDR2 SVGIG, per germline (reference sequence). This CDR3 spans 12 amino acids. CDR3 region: CAGRGGWDEQYF. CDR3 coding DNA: TGTGCCGGGCGGGGGGGCTGGGACGAGCAGTACTTC.

The CDR3 DNA reads TGTGCCAGCAGTTTACCGACAGGGGGCCGTGGCAATCAGCCCCAGCATTTT. It is translated as CASSLPTGGRGNQPQHF. The chain has TRBV28 and TRBJ1-5, with TRBD1 matching over 10 bases. Germline lookup yields CDR1 MDHEN and CDR2 SYDVKM. V dropped 2 bases and J dropped 2; count of bases not matched to a gene: 6. The CDR3 is 17 residues long.

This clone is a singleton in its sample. In nucleotides, the CDR3 is TGTGCCAGCAGTTACCCACTAGCGGGAGGCTCCTACAATGAGCAGTTCTTC. Translation: CASSYPLAGGSYNEQFF. The chain couples TRBV6-2 or TRBV6-3 to TRBJ2-1; TRBD2 aligns across 12 bases. V shed 2 bases, J shed 0 bases, and the junction held 2 bases outside the gene matches. The CDR3 length is 17 residues. Germline CDR1 and CDR2: MNHEY and SVGEGT.

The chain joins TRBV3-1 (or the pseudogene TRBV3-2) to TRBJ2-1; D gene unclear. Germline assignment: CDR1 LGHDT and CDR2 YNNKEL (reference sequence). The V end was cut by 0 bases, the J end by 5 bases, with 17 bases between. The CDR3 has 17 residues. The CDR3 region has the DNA TGTGCCAGCAGCCAAGAATTATGGCAGGCTGCACACAATGAGCAGTTCTTC. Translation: CASSQELWQAAHNEQFF.

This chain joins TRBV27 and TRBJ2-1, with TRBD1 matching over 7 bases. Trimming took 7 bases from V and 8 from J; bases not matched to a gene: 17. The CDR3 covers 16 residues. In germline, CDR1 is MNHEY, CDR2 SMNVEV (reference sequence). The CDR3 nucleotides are TGTGCCAGCACATTACCCCGGGACAGACTTATGGATGAGCAGTTCTTC. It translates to CASTLPRDRLMDEQFF.

For the CDR3, the DNA is TGTGCCAGCAGCAGTGTCGGGGCCAGGGGAGATACGCAGTATTTT. This codes for CASSSVGARGDTQYF. This chain connects TRBV9 to TRBJ2-3; a weak D match, TRBD1 (6 bases). The CDR3 has 15 amino acids. Germline V gene sequence: CDR1 SGDLS, CDR2 YYNGEE. The germline V and J ends were trimmed by 4 bases and 5 bases, with 17 bases remaining between them.